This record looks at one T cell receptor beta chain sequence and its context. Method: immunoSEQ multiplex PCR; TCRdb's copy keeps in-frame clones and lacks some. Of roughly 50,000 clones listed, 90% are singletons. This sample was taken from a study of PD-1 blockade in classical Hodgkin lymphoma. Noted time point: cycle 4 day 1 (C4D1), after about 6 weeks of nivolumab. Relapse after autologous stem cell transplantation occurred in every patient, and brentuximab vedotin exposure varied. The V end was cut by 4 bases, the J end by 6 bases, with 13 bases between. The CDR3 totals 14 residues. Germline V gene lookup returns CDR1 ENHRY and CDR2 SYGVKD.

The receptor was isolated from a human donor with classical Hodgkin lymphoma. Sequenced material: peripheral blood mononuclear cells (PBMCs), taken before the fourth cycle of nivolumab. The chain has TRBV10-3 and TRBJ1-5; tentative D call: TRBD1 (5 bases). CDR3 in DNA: TGTGCCATCAGTGGGGCCGGGGGAGGTCAGCCCCAGCATTTT. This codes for CAISGAGGGQPQHF.